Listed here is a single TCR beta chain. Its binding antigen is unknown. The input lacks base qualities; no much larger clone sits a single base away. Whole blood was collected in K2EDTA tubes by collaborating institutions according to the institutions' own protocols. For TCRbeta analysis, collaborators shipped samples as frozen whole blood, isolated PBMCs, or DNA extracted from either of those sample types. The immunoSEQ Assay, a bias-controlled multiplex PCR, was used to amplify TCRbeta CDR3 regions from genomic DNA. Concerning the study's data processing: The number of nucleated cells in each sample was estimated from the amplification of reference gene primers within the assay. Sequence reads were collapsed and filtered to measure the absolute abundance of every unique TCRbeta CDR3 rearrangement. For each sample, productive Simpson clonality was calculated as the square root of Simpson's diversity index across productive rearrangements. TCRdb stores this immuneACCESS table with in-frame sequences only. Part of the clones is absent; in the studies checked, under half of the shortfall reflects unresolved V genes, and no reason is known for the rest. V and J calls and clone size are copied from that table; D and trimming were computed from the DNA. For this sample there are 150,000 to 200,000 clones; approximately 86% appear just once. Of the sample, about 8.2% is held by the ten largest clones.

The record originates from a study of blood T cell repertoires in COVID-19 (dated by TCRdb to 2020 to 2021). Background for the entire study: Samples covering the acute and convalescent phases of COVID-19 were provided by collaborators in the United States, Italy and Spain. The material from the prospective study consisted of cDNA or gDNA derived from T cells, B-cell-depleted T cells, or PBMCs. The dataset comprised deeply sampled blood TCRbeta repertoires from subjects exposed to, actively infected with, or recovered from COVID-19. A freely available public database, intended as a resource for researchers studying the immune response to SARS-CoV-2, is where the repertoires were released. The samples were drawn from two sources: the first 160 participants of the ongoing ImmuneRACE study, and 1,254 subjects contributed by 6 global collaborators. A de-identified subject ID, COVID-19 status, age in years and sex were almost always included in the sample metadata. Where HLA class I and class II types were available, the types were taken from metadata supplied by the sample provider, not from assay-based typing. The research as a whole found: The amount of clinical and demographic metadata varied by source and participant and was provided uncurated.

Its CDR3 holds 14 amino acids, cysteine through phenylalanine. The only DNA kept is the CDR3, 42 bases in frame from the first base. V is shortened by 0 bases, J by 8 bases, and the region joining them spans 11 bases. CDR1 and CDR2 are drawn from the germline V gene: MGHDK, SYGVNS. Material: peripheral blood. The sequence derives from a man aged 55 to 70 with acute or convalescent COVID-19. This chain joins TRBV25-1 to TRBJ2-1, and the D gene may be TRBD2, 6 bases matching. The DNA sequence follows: TGTGCCAGCAGTGAATATTCGGGGGTGGATGAGCAGTTCTTC. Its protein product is CASSEYSGVDEQFF. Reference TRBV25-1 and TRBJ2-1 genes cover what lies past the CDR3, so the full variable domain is EADIYQTPRYLVIGTGKKITLECSQTMGHDKMYWYQQDPGMELHLIHYSYGVNSTEKGDLSSESTVSRIRTEHFPLTLESARPSHTSQYLCASSEYSGVDEQFFGPGTRLTVL.